The 7 T cell receptor beta chains reported below all come from one sample, sequenced in a study of blood T cell repertoires in COVID-19. Produced via immunoSEQ multiplex PCR; TCRdb's table is partial and in-frame only. The table includes about 220,000 clones, around 88% detected once. The sample consisted of PBMCs or T cells enriched from blood (not recorded which). These receptors originate from a woman in her 40s with acute COVID-19.

This chain uses TRBV7-2 with TRBJ1-1; D is unclear. Germline values: CDR1 SGHTA, CDR2 FQGNSA. The CDR3 extends over 14 amino acids. V was trimmed by 5 bases and J by 1 base, leaving 11 bases between them. CDR3 coding DNA: TGTGCCAGCAGCGAATATGCGGCGAACACTGAAGCTTTCTTT. Translation: CASSEYAANTEAFF.

This chain connects TRBV19 to TRBJ2-7, with 9 bases fitting TRBD1. Germline values: CDR1 LNHDA, CDR2 SQIVND (reference sequence). The J segment lost 3 bases and the V segment lost 2 bases, leaving 17 bases of the junction unmatched. This CDR3 spans 19 amino acids. CDR3 region: CASSIRSSSGTGRYYEQYF. DNA of the CDR3: TGTGCCAGTAGTATACGATCATCCTCCGGGACAGGGAGGTACTACGAGCAGTACTTC.

This sequence joins TRBV19 and TRBJ2-1; D may be TRBD2 (6 bases). The length of the CDR3 is 15 residues. V was trimmed by 9 bases and J by 5 bases, leaving 20 bases between them. Germline assignment: CDR1 LNHDA and CDR2 SQIVND (reference sequence). CDR3 DNA: TGTGCCAGCAGTGGGGGACTTCTACCCCACAATGAGCAGTTCTTC. It yields the protein CASSGGLLPHNEQFF.

J is TRBJ1-1 and V is TRBV6-5; weak D call: TRBD1 (6 bases). V was clipped by 0 bases and J by 4 bases, with 12 bases between them. Germline V gene lookup returns CDR1 MNHEY and CDR2 SVGAGI. This CDR3 spans 15 amino acids. The CDR3 sequence is CASSYSLQGFTEAFF. The CDR3 coding sequence is TGTGCCAGCAGTTACTCCCTACAGGGATTCACTGAAGCTTTCTTT.

The gene calls are TRBV9 and TRBJ2-5; 9 bases are a match to TRBD1. Losses at the gene ends were 4 bases for V and 1 base for J; bases not matched to a gene: 17. The CDR3 spans 19 residues. CDR1 is SGDLS, CDR2 YYNGEE, per germline. The CDR3 coding sequence is TGTGCCAGCAGCCTTAAGGGGTATGGGGACAGGGCCCTCCAAGAGACCCAGTACTTC. It codes for CASSLKGYGDRALQETQYF.

This clone was found once. The genes are TRBV10-3 and TRBJ2-2; a possible D gene is TRBD2 (6 bases). The length of the CDR3 is 16 residues. The germline V gene has CDR1 ENHRY and CDR2 SYGVKD. The V end was cut by 6 bases, the J end by 0 bases, with 14 bases between. The CDR3 region has the DNA TGTGCCATCAGAGACGGACGGACTACGAACACCGGGGAGCTGTTTTTT. Translation gives CAIRDGRTTNTGELFF.

The chain recombines TRBV29-1 with TRBJ1-2; the D gene is possibly TRBD1 (5 bases). Germline values: CDR1 SQVTM, CDR2 ANQGSEA. The CDR3 is made up of 13 amino acids. Trimming removed 5 bases from V and 2 bases from J, with 12 bases in between. The CDR3 here is CSVWSQGNYGYTF. Here the CDR3 DNA reads TGCAGCGTTTGGTCCCAGGGAAACTATGGCTACACCTTC. The entire variable domain, with the rest obtained from reference TRBV29-1 and TRBJ1-2, is as follows: SAVISQKPSRDICQRGTSLTIQCQVDSQVTMMFWYRQQPGQSLTLIATANQGSEATYESGFVIDKFPISRPNLTFSTLTVSNMSPEDSSIYLCSVWSQGNYGYTFGSGTRLTVV.